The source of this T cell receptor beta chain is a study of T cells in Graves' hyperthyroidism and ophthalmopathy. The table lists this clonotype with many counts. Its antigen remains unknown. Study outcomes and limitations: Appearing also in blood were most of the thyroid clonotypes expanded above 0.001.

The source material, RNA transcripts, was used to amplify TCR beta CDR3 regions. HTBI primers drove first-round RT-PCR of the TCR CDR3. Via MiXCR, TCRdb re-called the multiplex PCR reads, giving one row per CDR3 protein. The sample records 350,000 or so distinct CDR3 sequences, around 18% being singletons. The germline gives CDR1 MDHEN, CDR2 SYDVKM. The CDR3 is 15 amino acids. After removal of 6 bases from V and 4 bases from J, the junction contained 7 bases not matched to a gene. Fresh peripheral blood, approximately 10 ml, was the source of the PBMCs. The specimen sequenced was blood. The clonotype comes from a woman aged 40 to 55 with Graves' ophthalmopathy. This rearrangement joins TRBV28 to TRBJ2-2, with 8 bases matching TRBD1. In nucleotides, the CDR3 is TGTGCCAGCAGAACCAGGGGGCTCAGCACCGGGGAGCTGTTTTTT. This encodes CASRTRGLSTGELFF.